A selection of T cell receptor beta chains follows, all from one sample in a study of T cells in lung cancer brain metastases. Measured with immunoSEQ multiplex PCR; TCRdb has only the in-frame clones, and not every one. The table has about 5,600 clones, more than 80% seen once. The material sequenced was tumor tissue from a brain metastasis. All receptors come from a man aged 50 to 60 with non-small cell lung cancer that had spread to the brain. Each CDR3 is given with its conserved first and last residue. D genes are given only for firm matches. Clone size is shown for a subset of rows, as once, few, many or a class of expanded clone.

>TRBD1|TRBV2|TRBJ1-5|NA
TGTGCCAGCAGTGGGGACAGGTCGGACCCTAATAGCAATCAGCCCCAGCATTTT
CASSGDRSDPNSNQPQHF
>TRBD1|TRBV7-2|TRBJ1-1|NA
TGTGCCAGCACCGAGAAGGACAGGGCGAACACTGAAGCTTTCTTT
CASTEKDRANTEAFF
>NA|TRBV29-1|TRBJ1-4|NA
TGCAGCGTCGTGCAGGGGGAAAAACTGTTTTTT
CSVVQGEKLFF
>TRBD1|TRBV27|TRBJ2-2|NA
TGTGCCAGCAGTTTGGAAGGGGGCATGGTCACCGGGGAGCTGTTTTTT
CASSLEGGMVTGELFF
>NA|TRBV4-2|TRBJ1-1|NA
TGTGCCAGCAGCCTTACAGGGTCAAGGCACACTGAAGCTTTCTTT
CASSLTGSRHTEAFF
>TRBD1|TRBV5-6|TRBJ1-1|NA
TGTGCCAGCAGCTTGGATTTGGCAGGGGGTAACACTGAAGCTTTCTTT
CASSLDLAGGNTEAFF
>TRBD1|TRBV15|TRBJ2-5|NA
TGTGCCACCAGTGGATCACAGGGGGCTAGGGAGACCCAGTACTTC
CATSGSQGARETQYF
>TRBD1|TRBV9|TRBJ2-5|NA
TGTGCCAGCAGCGCCTCGACAGGGGTCCAAGAGACCCAGTACTTC
CASSASTGVQETQYF
>NA|TRBV7-3|TRBJ2-3|once
TGTGCCAGCAGCTTAACCTCTAGCCCCACAGATACGCAGTATTTT
CASSLTSSPTDTQYF
>NA|TRBV7-6|TRBJ1-5|few
TGTGCCAGCAGCCACCGGGACCCCAATCAGCCCCAGCATTTT
CASSHRDPNQPQHF
>NA|TRBV27|TRBJ1-4|large
TGTGCCAGCAGTTTATTAGGGAGGGCAGGGAGTCACGAAAAACTGTTTTTT
CASSLLGRAGSHEKLFF
>TRBD1|TRBV28|TRBJ1-6|NA
TGTGCCAGCAACACCGCAGGGGGCTTTAATTCACCCCTCCACTTT
CASNTAGGFNSPLHF
>NA|TRBV5-8|TRBJ1-5|NA
TGTGCCAGCAGCTTGGTAACCCACGTATATAGCAATCAGCCCCAGCATTTT
CASSLVTHVYSNQPQHF
>NA|TRBV5-1|TRBJ2-3|NA
TGCGCCAGCAGCTTGGCCGGCGGTCTCACAGATACGCAGTATTTT
CASSLAGGLTDTQYF
>NA|TRBV19|TRBJ1-2|few
TGTGCCAGTAGTATACTAGGTGGCTACACCTTC
CASSILGGYTF
>TRBD1|TRBV7-7|TRBJ2-5|NA
TGTGCTAGCAGCAGAGGGGACAGGGTGCGGAAAGAGACCCAGTACTTC
CASSRGDRVRKETQYF
>NA|TRBV6-1|TRBJ2-5|NA
TGTGCCAGCAGTGAAATTGGTTCGGGCAGGGAAGGCGAGACCCAGTACTTC
CASSEIGSGREGETQYF
>NA|TRBV18|TRBJ2-5|NA
TGTGCCAGCTCACCACGGTCGGGACAAGAGACCCAGTACTTC
CASSPRSGQETQYF
>NA|TRBV9|TRBJ1-3|NA
TGTGCCAGCGGGACACTTCCCTTCTCCTCTGGAAACACCATATATTTT
CASGTLPFSSGNTIYF
>TRBD1|TRBV11-2|TRBJ2-5|NA
TGTGCCAGCAGTCCGGACAGGGGGTGGGAGACCCAGTACTTC
CASSPDRGWETQYF
>TRBD1|TRBV4-3|TRBJ2-5|NA
TGCGCCAGCAGCTCCCTCGGGACAGGGGCCCAAGAGACCCAGTACTTC
CASSSLGTGAQETQYF
>NA|TRBV7-6|TRBJ2-5|NA
TGTGCCAGCAGCTTAACAGGGAATCCAAAGGAGACCCAGTACTTC
CASSLTGNPKETQYF
>TRBD2|TRBV5-1|TRBJ2-7|NA
TGCGCCAGCAGAAGCGGGATAGGCGAGCAGTACTTC
CASRSGIGEQYF
>NA|TRBV19|TRBJ2-7|NA
TGTGCCAGTAGTAGAGGTGGCCAGTCCTACGAGCAGTACTTC
CASSRGGQSYEQYF
>NA|TRBV7-2|TRBJ2-7|NA
TGTGCCAGCAGCTTACGCTACGAGCAGTACTTC
CASSLRYEQYF
>NA|TRBV2|TRBJ2-3|NA
TGTGCCAGCAGTGAGGATAGCTCAACAGATACGCAGTATTTT
CASSEDSSTDTQYF
>NA|TRBV30|TRBJ2-1|NA
TGTGCCTGGAAATGGTTCTCCTACAATGAGCAGTTCTTC
CAWKWFSYNEQFF
>NA|TRBV19|TRBJ2-1|NA
TGTGCCAGTAGTATGGACCAGGGGTACAATGAGCAGTTCTTC
CASSMDQGYNEQFF
>TRBD2|TRBV11-1|TRBJ2-3|once
TGTGCCAGCAGCCCAACTAGCGGGTTCACAGATACGCAGTATTTT
CASSPTSGFTDTQYF
>NA|TRBV9|TRBJ2-5|NA
TGTGCCAGCAGCGCCTCGGACAGAGGTTCTTTTGAGACCCAGTACTTC
CASSASDRGSFETQYF
>TRBD1|TRBV9|TRBJ2-1|NA
TGTGCCAGCAGCAAGACGGGGACAGGCTACAATGAGCAGTTCTTC
CASSKTGTGYNEQFF